This T cell receptor (beta chain) was captured in a study of response to subunit inactivated influenza vaccine. Findings of the study overall: Authors suggested each seasonal influenza vaccination recruits few new T cells.

Germline V gene lookup returns CDR1 SGHRS and CDR2 YFSETQ. With V trimmed by 4 bases and J by 2 bases, 5 bases remained unmatched. This CDR3 has 14 amino acids. MiXCR was run by TCRdb on the RT-PCR reads, yielding one entry per CDR3 protein. The table has a few hundred thousand distinct CDR3 sequences, less than 7.5% seen once; the top ten hold 10% to 15%. This clonotype was observed at least ten times. The antigen remains undetermined. The chain links TRBV5-1 to TRBJ2-7, with TRBD1 identical over 8 bases. The input for sequencing was PBMCs from blood, taken approximately 25 months after vaccination. The sequence derives from a man in his fifties or sixties who received an inactivated influenza vaccine. CDR3 residues: CASSEGTGPYEQYF. The CDR3 DNA reads as TGCGCCAGCAGCGAAGGGACAGGTCCCTACGAGCAGTACTTC. Supplemented by reference TRBV5-1 and TRBJ2-7, the full variable domain reads KAGVTQTPRYLIKTRGQQVTLSCSPISGHRSVSWYQQTPGQGLQFLFEYFSETQRNKGNFPGRFSGRQFSNSRSEMNVSTLELGDSALYLCASSEGTGPYEQYFGPGTRLTVT.